This entry concerns a single T cell receptor (beta chain). The antigen remains unidentified. The data stem from a study of early T cells in non-severe SARS-CoV-2 infection. Across the study: Sequenced bulk RNA came from whole blood that was unsorted, and chains were unpaired.

Study-wide results and caveats: A preference for anti-spike CD8 responses marked VDJdb matching, which missed private and CD4 specificities.

Trimming removed 5 bases at V and 4 bases at J, with 9 bases between. The CDR3 loop spans 13 amino acids. Germline CDR1 is MNHEY and CDR2 is SVGEGT. Unique molecular identifiers (one per individual cDNA molecule) were attached. A single record per CDR3 protein comes from TCRdb applying MiXCR to the 5' RACE reads. The sample includes roughly 57,000 distinct CDR3 sequences, about 12% of them seen just once. This clonotype was obtained from an adult who was a healthcare worker with PCR-confirmed SARS-CoV-2 infection or an uninfected control (not recorded which). Sequencing was performed on whole blood, taken at baseline. The chain links TRBV6-2 or TRBV6-3 to TRBJ2-1; D may be TRBD2 (5 bases). CDR3 coding DNA: TGTGCCAGCAGTAGCGGAAGATACAATGAGCAGTTCTTC. Protein product: CASSSGRYNEQFF.